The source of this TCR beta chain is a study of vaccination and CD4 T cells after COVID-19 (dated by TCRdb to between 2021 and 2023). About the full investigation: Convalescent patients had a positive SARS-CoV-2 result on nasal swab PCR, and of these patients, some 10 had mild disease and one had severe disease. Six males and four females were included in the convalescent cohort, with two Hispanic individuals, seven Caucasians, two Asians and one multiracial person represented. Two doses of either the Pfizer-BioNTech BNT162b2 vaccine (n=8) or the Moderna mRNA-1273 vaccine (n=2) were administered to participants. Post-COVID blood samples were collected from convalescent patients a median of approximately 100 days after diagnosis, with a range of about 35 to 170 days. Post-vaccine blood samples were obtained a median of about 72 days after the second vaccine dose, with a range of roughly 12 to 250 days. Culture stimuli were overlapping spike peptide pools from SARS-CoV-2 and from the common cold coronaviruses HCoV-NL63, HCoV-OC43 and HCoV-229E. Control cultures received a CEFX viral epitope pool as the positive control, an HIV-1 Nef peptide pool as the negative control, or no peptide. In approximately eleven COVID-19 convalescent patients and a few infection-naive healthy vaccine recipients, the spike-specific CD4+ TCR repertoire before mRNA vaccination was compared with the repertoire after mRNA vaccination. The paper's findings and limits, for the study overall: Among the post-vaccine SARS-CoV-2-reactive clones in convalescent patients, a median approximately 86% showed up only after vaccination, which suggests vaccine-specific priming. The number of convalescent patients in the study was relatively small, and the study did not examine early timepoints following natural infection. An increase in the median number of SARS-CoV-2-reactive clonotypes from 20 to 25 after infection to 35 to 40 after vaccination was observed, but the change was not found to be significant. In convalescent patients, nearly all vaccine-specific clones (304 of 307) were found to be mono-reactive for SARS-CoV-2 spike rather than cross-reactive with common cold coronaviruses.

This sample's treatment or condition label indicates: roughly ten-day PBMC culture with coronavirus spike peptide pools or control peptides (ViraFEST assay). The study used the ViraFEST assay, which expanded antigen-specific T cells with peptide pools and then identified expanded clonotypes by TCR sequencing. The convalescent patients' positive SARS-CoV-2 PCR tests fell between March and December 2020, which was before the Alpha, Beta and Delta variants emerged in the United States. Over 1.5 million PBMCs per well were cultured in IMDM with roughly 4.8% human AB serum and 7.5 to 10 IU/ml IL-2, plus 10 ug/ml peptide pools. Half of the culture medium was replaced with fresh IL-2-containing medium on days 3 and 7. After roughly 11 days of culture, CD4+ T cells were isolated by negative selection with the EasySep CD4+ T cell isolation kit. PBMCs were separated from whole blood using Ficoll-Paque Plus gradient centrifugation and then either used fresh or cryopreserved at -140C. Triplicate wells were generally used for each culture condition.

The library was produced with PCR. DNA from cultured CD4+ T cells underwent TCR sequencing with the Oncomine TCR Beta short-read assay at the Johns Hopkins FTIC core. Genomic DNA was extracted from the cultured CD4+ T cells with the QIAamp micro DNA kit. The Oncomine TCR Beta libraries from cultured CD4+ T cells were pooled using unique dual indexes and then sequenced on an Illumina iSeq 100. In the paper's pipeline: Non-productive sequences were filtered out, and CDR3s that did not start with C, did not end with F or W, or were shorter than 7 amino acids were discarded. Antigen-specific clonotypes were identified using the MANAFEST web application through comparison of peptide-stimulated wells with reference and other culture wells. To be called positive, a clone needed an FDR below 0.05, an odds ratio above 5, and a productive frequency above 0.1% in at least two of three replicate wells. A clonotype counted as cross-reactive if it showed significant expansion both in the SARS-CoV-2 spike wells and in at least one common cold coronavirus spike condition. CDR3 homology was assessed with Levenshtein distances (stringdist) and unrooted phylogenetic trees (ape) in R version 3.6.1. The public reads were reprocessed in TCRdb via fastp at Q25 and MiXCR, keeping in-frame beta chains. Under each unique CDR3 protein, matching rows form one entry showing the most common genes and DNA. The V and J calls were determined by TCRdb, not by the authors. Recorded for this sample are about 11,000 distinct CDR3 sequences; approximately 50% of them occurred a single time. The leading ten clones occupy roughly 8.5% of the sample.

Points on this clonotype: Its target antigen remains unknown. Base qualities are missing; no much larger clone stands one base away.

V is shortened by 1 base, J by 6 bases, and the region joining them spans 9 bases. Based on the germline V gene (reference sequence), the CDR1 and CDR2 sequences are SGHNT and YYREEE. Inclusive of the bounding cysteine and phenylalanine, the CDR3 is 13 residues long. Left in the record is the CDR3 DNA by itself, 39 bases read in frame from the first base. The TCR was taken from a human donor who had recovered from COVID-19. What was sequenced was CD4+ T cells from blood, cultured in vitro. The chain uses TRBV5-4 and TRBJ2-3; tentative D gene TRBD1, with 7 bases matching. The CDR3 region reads CASSLPGGDTQYF. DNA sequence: TGTGCCAGCAGCTTGCCAGGGGGGGATACGCAGTATTTT. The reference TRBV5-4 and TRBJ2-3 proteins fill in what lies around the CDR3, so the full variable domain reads ETGVTQSPTHLIKTRGQQVTLRCSSQSGHNTVSWYQQALGQGPQFIFQYYREEENGRGNFPPRFSGLQFPNYSSELNVNALELDDSALYLCASSLPGGDTQYFGPGTRLTVL.